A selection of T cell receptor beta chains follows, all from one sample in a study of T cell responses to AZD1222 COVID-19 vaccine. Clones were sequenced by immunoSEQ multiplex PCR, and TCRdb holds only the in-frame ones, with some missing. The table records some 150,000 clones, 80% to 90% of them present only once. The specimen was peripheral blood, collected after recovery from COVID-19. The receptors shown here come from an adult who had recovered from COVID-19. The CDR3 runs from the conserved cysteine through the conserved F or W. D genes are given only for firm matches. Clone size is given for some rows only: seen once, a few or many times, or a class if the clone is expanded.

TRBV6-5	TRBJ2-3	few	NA	CASSYDRSTDTQYF	TGTGCCAGCAGCTACGATCGCAGCACAGATACGCAGTATTTT
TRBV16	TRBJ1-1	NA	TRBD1	CASSPGTGVIRSRAFF	TGTGCCAGCAGCCCCGGGACAGGGGTAATTCGTTCTCGAGCTTTCTTT
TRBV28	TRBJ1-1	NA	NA	CASSFSENTEAFF	TGTGCCAGCAGTTTTTCGGAGAACACTGAAGCTTTCTTT
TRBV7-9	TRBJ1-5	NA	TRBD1	CASSATGAGNQPQHF	TGTGCCAGCAGCGCCACAGGGGCGGGCAATCAGCCCCAGCATTTT
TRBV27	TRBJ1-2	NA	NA	CASSLRRDYYGYTF	TGTGCCAGCAGTTTAAGGAGAGATTACTATGGCTACACCTTC
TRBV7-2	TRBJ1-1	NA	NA	CASSLTKRGTEAFF	TGTGCCAGCAGCTTAACGAAGCGCGGCACTGAAGCTTTCTTT
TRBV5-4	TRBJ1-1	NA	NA	CASSLGRENTEAFF	TGTGCCAGCAGCTTGGGCAGAGAGAACACTGAAGCTTTCTTT
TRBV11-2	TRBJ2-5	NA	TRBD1	CASSSKLTDRGLGQETQYF	TGTGCCAGCAGCTCCAAACTTACCGACAGGGGACTGGGGCAAGAGACCCAGTACTTC
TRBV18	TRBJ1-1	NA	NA	CASSPLGGTEAFF	TGTGCCAGCTCACCCCTCGGCGGCACTGAAGCTTTCTTT
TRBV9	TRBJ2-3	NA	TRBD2	CASSPRLAGADTQYF	TGTGCCAGCAGCCCGAGACTAGCGGGGGCGGATACGCAGTATTTT
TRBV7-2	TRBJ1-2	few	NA	CASSQAGGTGGYTF	TGTGCCAGCAGCCAGGCGGGGGGTACCGGTGGCTACACCTTC